This TCR beta chain stems from a study of cytomegalovirus exposure and HLA in healthy donors. The V gene lost 5 bases and the J gene lost 11 bases, with 21 bases spanning the gap. The CDR3 covers 14 residues. Germline V CDR1 and CDR2: SEHNR, FQNEAQ (reference sequence). Amplification used 60 Vbeta primers and 13 Jbeta primers. The table came from immunoSEQ multiplex PCR; TCRdb's copy has only in-frame clones and leaves some out. The data hold 150,000 to 200,000 clones, with roughly four fifths observed a single time. The chain links TRBV7-9 to TRBJ1-1, with D hard to call. The sequence came from a man aged 25-45 years in good health and CMV-seronegative. Source material: PBMCs. The CDR3 DNA reads as TGTGCCAGCAGCCAATCGGGTGGATCCGGCGGCGCTTTCTTT. Its translation: CASSQSGGSGGAFF.